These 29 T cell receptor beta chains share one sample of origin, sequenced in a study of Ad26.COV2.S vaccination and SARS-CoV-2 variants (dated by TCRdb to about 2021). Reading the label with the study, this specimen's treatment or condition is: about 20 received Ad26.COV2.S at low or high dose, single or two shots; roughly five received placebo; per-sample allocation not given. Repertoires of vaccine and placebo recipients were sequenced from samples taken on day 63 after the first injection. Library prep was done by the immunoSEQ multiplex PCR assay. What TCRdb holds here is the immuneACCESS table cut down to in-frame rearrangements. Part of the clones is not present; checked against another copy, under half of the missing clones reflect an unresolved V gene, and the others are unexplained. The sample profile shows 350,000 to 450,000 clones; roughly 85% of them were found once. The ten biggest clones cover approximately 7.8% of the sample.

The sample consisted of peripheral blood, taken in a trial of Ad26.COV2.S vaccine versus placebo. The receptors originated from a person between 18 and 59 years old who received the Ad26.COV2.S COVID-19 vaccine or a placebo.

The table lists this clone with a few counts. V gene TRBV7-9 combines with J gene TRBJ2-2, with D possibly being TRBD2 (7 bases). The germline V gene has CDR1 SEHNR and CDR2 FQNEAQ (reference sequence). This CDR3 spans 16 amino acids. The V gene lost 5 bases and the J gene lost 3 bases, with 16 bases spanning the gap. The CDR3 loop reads CASSPWGGGDTGELFF. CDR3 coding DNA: TGTGCCAGCAGCCCTTGGGGCGGGGGCGACACCGGGGAGCTGTTTTTT.

The CDR3 DNA follows: TGTGCCAGCAGCGCCGGTCCTGAAGATACGCAGTATTTT. Translated, it gives CASSAGPEDTQYF. The chain joins TRBV9 to TRBJ2-3, with D uncertain. The CDR3 has 13 residues. CDR1 and CDR2 (germline): SGDLS, YYNGEE. Trimming removed 3 bases from V and 5 bases from J, with 10 bases in between.

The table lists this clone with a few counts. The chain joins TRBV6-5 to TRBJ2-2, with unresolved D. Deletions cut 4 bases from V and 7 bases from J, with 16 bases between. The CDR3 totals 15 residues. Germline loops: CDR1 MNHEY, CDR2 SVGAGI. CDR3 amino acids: CASSSHPDSGGELFF. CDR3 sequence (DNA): TGTGCCAGCAGTTCCCACCCAGACTCGGGCGGGGAGCTGTTTTTT.

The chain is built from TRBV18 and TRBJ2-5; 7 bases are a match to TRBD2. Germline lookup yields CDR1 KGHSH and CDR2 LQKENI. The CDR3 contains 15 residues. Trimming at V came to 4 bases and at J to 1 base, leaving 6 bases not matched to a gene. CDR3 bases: TGTGCCAGCTCACTCATACTAGCGACCCAAGAGACCCAGTACTTC. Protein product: CASSLILATQETQYF.

The CDR3 DNA reads as TGTGCCAGCACATTTAGACCCCAAGAGACCCAGTACTTC. This encodes CASTFRPQETQYF. This chain joins TRBV5-4 and TRBJ2-5, with D unclear. Trimming removed 6 bases from V and 1 base from J, with 10 bases in between. CDR1 is SGHNT, CDR2 YYREEE, per germline (reference sequence). This CDR3 comprises 13 residues.

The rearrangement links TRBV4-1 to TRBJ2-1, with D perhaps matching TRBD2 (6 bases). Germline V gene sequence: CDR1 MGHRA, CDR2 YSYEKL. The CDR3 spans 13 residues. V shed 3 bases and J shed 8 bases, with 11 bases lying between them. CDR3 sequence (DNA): TGCGCCAGCAGCCATTTCCCGGGGGATGAGCAGTTCTTC. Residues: CASSHFPGDEQFF.

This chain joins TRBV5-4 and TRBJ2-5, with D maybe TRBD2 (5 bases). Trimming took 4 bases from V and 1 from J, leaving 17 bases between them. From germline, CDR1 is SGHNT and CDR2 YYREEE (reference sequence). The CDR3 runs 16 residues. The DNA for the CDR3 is TGTGCCAGCAGCACCTCGGGCCTAGCAGGCCAAGAGACCCAGTACTTC. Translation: CASSTSGLAGQETQYF.

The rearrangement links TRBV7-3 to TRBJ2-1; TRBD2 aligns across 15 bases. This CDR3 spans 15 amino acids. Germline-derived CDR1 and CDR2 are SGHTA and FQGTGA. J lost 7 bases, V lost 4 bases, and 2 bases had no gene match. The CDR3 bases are TGTGCCAGCAGCTCCGGGACTAGCGGGGGGAATGAGCAGTTCTTC. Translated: CASSSGTSGGNEQFF.

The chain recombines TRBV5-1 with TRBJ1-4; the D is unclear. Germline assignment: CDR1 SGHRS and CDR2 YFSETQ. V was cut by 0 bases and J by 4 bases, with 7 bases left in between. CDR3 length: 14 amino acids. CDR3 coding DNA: TGCGCCAGCAGCTTGGAGCCGCATAATGAAAAACTGTTTTTT. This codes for CASSLEPHNEKLFF.

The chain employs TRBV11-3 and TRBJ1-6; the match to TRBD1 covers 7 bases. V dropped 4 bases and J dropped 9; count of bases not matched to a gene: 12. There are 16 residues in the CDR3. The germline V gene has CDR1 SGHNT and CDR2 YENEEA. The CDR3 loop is CASSSSPGTEGSPLHF. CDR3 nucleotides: TGTGCCAGCAGCTCCTCCCCCGGGACAGAGGGTTCACCCCTCCACTTT.

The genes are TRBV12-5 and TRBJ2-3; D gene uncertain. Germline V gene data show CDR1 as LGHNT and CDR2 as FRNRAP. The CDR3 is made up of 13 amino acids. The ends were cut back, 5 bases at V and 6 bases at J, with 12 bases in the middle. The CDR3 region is CASGVESGDTQYF. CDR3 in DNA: TGTGCTAGTGGTGTCGAGAGTGGGGATACGCAGTATTTT.

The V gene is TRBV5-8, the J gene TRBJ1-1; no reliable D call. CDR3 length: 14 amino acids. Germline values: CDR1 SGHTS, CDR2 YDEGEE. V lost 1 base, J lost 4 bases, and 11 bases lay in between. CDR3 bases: TGTGCCAGCAGCTTGAGAGGGCTTGGCACTGAAGCTTTCTTT. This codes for CASSLRGLGTEAFF.

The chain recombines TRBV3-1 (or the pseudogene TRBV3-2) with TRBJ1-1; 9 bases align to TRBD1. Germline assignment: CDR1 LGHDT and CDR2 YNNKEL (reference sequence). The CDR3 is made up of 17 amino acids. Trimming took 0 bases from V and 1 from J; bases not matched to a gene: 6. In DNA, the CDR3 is TGTGCCAGCAGCCAAGATACGACAGGGGGGGAGAACACTGAAGCTTTCTTT. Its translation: CASSQDTTGGENTEAFF.

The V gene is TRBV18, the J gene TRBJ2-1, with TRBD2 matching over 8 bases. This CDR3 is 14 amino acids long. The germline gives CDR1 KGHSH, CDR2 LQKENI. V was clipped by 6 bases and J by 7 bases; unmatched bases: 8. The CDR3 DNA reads TGTGCCAGCTCGCGGGGGGCTGAGTTTAATGAGCAGTTCTTC. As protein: CASSRGAEFNEQFF.

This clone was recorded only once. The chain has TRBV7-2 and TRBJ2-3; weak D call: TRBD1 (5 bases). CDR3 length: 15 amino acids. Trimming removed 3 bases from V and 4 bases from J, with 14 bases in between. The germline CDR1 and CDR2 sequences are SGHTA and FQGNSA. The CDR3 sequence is CASSFGAHRADTQYF. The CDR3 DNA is TGTGCCAGCAGCTTTGGGGCCCACCGGGCAGATACGCAGTATTTT.

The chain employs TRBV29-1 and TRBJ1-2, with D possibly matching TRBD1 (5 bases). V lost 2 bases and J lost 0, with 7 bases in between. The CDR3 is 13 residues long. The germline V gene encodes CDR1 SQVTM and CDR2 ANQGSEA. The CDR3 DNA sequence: TGCAGCGTTGAAAGGGGAGCTAACTATGGCTACACCTTC. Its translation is CSVERGANYGYTF.

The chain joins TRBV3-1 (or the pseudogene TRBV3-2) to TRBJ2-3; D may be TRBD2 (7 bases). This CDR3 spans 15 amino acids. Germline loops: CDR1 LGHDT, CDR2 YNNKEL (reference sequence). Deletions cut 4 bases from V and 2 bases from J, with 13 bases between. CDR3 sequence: CASSPRGAATDTQYF. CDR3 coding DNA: TGTGCCAGCAGCCCCCGGGGGGCGGCCACAGATACGCAGTATTTT.

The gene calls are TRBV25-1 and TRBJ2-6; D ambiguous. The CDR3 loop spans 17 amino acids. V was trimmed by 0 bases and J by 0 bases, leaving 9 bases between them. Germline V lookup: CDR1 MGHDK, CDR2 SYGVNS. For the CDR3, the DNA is TGTGCCAGCAGTGAATATAGGCCAGGCTCTGGGGCCAACGTCCTGACTTTC. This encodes CASSEYRPGSGANVLTF.

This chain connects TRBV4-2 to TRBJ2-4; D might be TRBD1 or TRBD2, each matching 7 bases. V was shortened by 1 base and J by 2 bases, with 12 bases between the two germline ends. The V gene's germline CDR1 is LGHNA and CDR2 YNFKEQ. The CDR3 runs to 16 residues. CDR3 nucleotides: TGTGCCAGCAGCCAAGCAGGGGGGGAGACCAAAAACATTCAGTACTTC. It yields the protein CASSQAGGETKNIQYF.

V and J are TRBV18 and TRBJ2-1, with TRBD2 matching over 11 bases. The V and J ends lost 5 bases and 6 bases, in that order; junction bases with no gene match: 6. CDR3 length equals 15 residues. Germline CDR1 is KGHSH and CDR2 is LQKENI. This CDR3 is CASSSGLAALNEQFF. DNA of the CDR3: TGTGCCAGCTCATCGGGACTAGCGGCCCTCAATGAGCAGTTCTTC.

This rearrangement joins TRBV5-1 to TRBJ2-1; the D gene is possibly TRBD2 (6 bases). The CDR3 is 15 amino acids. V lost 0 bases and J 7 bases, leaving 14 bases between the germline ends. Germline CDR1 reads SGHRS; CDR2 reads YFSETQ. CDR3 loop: CASSLVRGLGNEQFF. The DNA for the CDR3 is TGCGCCAGCAGCTTGGTGCGGGGATTAGGGAATGAGCAGTTCTTC.

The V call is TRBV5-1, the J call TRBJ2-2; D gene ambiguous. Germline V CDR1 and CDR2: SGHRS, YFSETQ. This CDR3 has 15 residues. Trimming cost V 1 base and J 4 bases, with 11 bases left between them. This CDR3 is CASSLFEPSTGELFF. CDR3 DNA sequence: TGCGCCAGCAGCTTGTTCGAGCCCAGCACCGGGGAGCTGTTTTTT.

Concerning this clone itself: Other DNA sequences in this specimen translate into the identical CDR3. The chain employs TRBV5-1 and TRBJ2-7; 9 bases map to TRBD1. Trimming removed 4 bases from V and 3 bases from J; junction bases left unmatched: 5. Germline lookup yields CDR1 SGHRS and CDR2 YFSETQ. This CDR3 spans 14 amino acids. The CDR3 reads CASSPGTGSYEQYF. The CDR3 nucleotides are TGCGCCAGCAGCCCGGGGACAGGGAGCTACGAGCAGTACTTC.

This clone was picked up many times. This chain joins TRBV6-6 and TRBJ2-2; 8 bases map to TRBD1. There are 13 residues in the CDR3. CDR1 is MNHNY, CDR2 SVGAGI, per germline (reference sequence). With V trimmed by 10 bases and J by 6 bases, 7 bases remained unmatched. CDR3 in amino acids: CATKQGDAGELFF. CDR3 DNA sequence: TGTGCCACCAAACAGGGGGACGCCGGGGAGCTGTTTTTT.

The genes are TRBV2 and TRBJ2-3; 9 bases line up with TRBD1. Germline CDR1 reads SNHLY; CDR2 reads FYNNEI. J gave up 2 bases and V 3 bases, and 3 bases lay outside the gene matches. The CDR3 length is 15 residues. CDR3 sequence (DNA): TGTGCCAGCAGTGATAGGGACAGGGCCACAGATACGCAGTATTTT. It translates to CASSDRDRATDTQYF.

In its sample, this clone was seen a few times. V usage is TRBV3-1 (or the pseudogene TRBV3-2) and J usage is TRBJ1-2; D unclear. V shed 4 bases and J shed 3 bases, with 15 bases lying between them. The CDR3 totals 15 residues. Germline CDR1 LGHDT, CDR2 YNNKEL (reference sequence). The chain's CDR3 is CASSPPRELHYGYTF. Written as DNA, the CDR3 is TGTGCCAGCAGCCCACCTAGGGAACTGCACTATGGCTACACCTTC.

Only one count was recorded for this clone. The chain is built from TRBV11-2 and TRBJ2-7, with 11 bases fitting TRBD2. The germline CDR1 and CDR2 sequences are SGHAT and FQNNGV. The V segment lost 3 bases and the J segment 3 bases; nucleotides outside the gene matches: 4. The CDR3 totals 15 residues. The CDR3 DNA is TGTGCCAGCAGCTTTGGGACTAGCGGACACTACGAGCAGTACTTC. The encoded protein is CASSFGTSGHYEQYF.

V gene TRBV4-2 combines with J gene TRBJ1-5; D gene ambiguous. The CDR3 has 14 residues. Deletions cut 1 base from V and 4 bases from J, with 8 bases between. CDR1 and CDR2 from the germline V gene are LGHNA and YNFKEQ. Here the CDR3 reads CASSQGSGNQPQHF. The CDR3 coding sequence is TGTGCCAGCAGCCAAGGCAGTGGGAATCAGCCCCAGCATTTT.

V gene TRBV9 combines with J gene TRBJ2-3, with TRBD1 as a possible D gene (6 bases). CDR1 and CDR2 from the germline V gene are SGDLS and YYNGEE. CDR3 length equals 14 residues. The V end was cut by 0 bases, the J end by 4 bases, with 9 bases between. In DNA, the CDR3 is TGTGCCAGCAGCGTAGGGACAGACGCAGATACGCAGTATTTT. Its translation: CASSVGTDADTQYF.